What follows are 22 T cell receptor beta chains derived from one specimen sequenced in a study of cytomegalovirus exposure and HLA in healthy donors. The table came from immunoSEQ multiplex PCR; TCRdb's copy has only in-frame clones and leaves some out. This sample has 80,000 or so clones, with roughly 95% found just once. The material sequenced was PBMCs. The source of these receptors is a woman younger than 30 in good health and CMV-seronegative.

This clone appeared once. The chain carries TRBV5-1 and TRBJ2-7, with D tentatively TRBD1 (5 bases). The CDR3 spans 17 residues. V dropped 2 bases and J dropped 6 bases, with 24 bases sitting between them. Germline CDR1 and CDR2: SGHRS and YFSETQ. This CDR3 reads CASSFLWVQGRVGEQYF. The CDR3 region has the DNA TGCGCCAGCAGCTTCTTGTGGGTCCAGGGAAGGGTGGGCGAGCAGTACTTC.

This chain links TRBV5-6 with TRBJ2-5; D is unclear. Germline V gene data show CDR1 as SGHDT and CDR2 as YYEEEE. Trimming removed 1 base from V and 0 bases from J, with 13 bases in between. The CDR3 runs to 16 residues. CDR3: CASSLFGEGDQETQYF. The CDR3 nucleotides are TGTGCCAGCAGCTTGTTCGGAGAAGGAGACCAAGAGACCCAGTACTTC.

The chain is built from TRBV7-9 and TRBJ2-5; maybe TRBD1 (6 bases). CDR1 and CDR2 from the germline V gene are SEHNR and FQNEAQ (reference sequence). V lost 4 bases, J lost 7 bases, and 19 bases lay in between. There are 15 residues in the CDR3. The CDR3 loop reads CASSSAYSGVGTQYF. Written as DNA, the CDR3 is TGTGCCAGCAGCTCAGCCTATTCAGGGGTGGGGACCCAGTACTTC. Looking up the rest from reference TRBV7-9 and TRBJ2-5 gives the full variable domain: DTGVSQNPRHKITKRGQNVTFRCDPISEHNRLYWYRQTLGQGPEFLTYFQNEAQLEKSRLLSDRFSAERPKGSFSTLEIQRTEQGDSAMYLCASSSAYSGVGTQYFGPGTRLLVL.

V and J are TRBV6-5 and TRBJ1-2, with a tentative D call TRBD1 (6 bases). Per the germline V gene, CDR1 is MNHEY and CDR2 is SVGAGI. The V end was cut by 3 bases, the J end by 4 bases, with 15 bases between. This CDR3 is 15 amino acids long. This CDR3 is CASSYSDRNLYGYTF. CDR3 DNA sequence: TGTGCCAGCAGTTATTCCGACAGGAATCTCTATGGCTACACCTTC.

The J gene is TRBJ1-1, the V gene TRBV18; tentatively, D is TRBD1 (5 bases). This CDR3 is built from 17 residues. V was clipped by 1 base and J by 1 base, with 16 bases between them. Germline assignment: CDR1 KGHSH and CDR2 LQKENI. CDR3 amino acids: CASSPQSSPGKNTEAFF. CDR3 bases: TGTGCCAGCTCACCACAGTCCTCACCAGGGAAGAACACTGAAGCTTTCTTT. Complete variable domain (other parts from reference TRBV18 and TRBJ1-1): NAGVMQNPRHLVRRRGQEARLRCSPMKGHSHVYWYRQLPEEGLKFMVYLQKENIIDESGMPKERFSAEFPKEGPSILRIQQVVRGDSAAYFCASSPQSSPGKNTEAFFGQGTRLTVV.

The genes are TRBV7-2 and TRBJ2-1; D is perhaps TRBD2 (5 bases). The CDR3 is made up of 11 amino acids. V was shortened by 5 bases and J by 10 bases, with 9 bases between the two germline ends. Per the germline V gene, CDR1 is SGHTA and CDR2 is FQGNSA. CDR3 protein: CASSPGVEQFF. For the CDR3, the DNA is TGTGCCAGCAGCCCCGGGGTAGAGCAGTTCTTC.

The chain combines TRBV19 with TRBJ1-5; D remains ambiguous. The V gene lost 3 bases and the J gene lost 4 bases, with 10 bases spanning the gap. This CDR3 contains 14 residues. Germline-derived CDR1 and CDR2 are LNHDA and SQIVND (reference sequence). CDR3 region: CASSIGIRNQPQHF. The CDR3 region has the DNA TGTGCCAGTAGTATCGGGATCCGGAATCAGCCCCAGCATTTT.

This clone was seen once. This rearrangement joins TRBV15 to TRBJ2-7; maybe TRBD2 (6 bases). The CDR3 is made up of 14 amino acids. V lost 0 bases and J 5 bases, leaving 11 bases between the germline ends. Per germline, CDR1 LNHNV and CDR2 YYDKDF (reference sequence). The CDR3, as DNA: TGTGCCACCAGCAGAGATACGCGGGGCCACGAGCAGTACTTC. This sequence encodes CATSRDTRGHEQYF.

CDR3 in amino acids: CASSPAGTWNTEAFF. The CDR3 nucleotides are TGTGCCAGCTCACCAGCCGGGACATGGAACACTGAAGCTTTCTTT. The chain joins TRBV18 to TRBJ1-1; a weak D match, TRBD1 (6 bases). This CDR3 has 15 amino acids. The V gene lost 2 bases and the J gene lost 1 base, with 11 bases spanning the gap. Germline assignment: CDR1 KGHSH and CDR2 LQKENI. Full variable domain (rest looked up from reference TRBV18 and TRBJ1-1): NAGVMQNPRHLVRRRGQEARLRCSPMKGHSHVYWYRQLPEEGLKFMVYLQKENIIDESGMPKERFSAEFPKEGPSILRIQQVVRGDSAAYFCASSPAGTWNTEAFFGQGTRLTVV.

The CDR3 is CASSHPPEEGQETQYF. CDR3 nucleotides: TGCGCCAGCAGCCACCCTCCCGAGGAGGGACAAGAGACCCAGTACTTC. The V call is TRBV4-1, the J call TRBJ2-5; a possible D gene is TRBD2 (6 bases). This CDR3 is 16 amino acids long. CDR1 MGHRA and CDR2 YSYEKL come from the germline V gene. The V end was cut by 3 bases, the J end by 2 bases, with 16 bases between.

Remarks on this clone: This likely comes from a read error, as the CDR3 has no conserved phenylalanine or tryptophan at its end. The limits of the CDR3 on the DNA are not certain, so only TCRdb's listed CDR3 is given. V is TRBV4-3 and J is TRBJ2-7; the D call TRBD1 from the table was never checked on the DNA. The CDR3 spans 14 amino acids, including both terminal residues. In germline, CDR1 is LGHNA, CDR2 YSLEER. This chain's CDR3 is CASSQAESRDRVSL.

This sequence joins TRBV10-2 and TRBJ1-3; no firm D call. The CDR3 totals 13 residues. CDR1 WSHSY and CDR2 SAAADI come from the germline V gene. Trimming took 4 bases from V and 0 from J, leaving 4 bases between them. CDR3 in amino acids: CASSVISGNTIYF. The CDR3 nucleotides read TGCGCCAGCAGTGTCATCTCTGGAAACACCATATATTTT.

The chain has TRBV19 and TRBJ1-2; TRBD1 matches at 10 bases. V trimming: 5 bases; J trimming: 4 bases; junction bases outside the gene matches: 4. From germline, CDR1 is LNHDA and CDR2 SQIVND (reference sequence). CDR3 size: 14 residues. CDR3 protein: CASSSDRGIYGYTF. CDR3 DNA sequence: TGTGCCAGTAGTTCGGACAGGGGGATCTATGGCTACACCTTC.

The rearrangement uses TRBV9 and TRBJ2-5; 11 bases are shared with TRBD2. Germline CDR1 is SGDLS and CDR2 is YYNGEE. The CDR3 sequence is 17 residues long. Trimming took 0 bases from V and 2 from J; bases not matched to a gene: 6. This chain's CDR3 is CASSVVASGGTQETQYF. The CDR3 nucleotides are TGTGCCAGCAGCGTAGTGGCTAGCGGGGGGACACAAGAGACCCAGTACTTC.

The genes are TRBV4-2 and TRBJ1-2; no firm D call. V dropped 0 bases and J dropped 2 bases, with 16 bases sitting between them. This CDR3 comprises 17 residues. The germline V gene has CDR1 LGHNA and CDR2 YNFKEQ. Written as DNA, the CDR3 is TGTGCCAGCAGCCAAGAGAGGGTTGGGGATGGGAACTATGGCTACACCTTC. The encoded protein is CASSQERVGDGNYGYTF.

The chain employs TRBV9 and TRBJ2-1; TRBD1 agrees at 10 bases. The CDR3 runs to 15 residues. Germline V lookup: CDR1 SGDLS, CDR2 YYNGEE. Trimming removed 3 bases from V and 8 bases from J; junction bases left unmatched: 8. CDR3 sequence: CASSAPQTGGHEQFF. The CDR3 DNA sequence: TGTGCCAGCAGCGCCCCCCAGACAGGGGGCCATGAGCAGTTCTTC.

The chain recombines TRBV7-9 with TRBJ2-7; TRBD1 agrees at 12 bases. CDR1 is SEHNR and CDR2 is FQNEAQ in the germline V gene (reference sequence). The trim removed 5 bases at V and 5 bases at J, leaving 4 bases unmatched. The CDR3 extends over 14 amino acids. CDR3 nucleotide sequence: TGTGCCAGCAGCCCGGGACAGGGGGCCGACGAGCAGTACTTC. Protein: CASSPGQGADEQYF.

This clone was seen only a few times. This sequence joins TRBV6-5 and TRBJ2-6; no reliable D call. Germline lookup yields CDR1 MNHEY and CDR2 SVGAGI. This CDR3 contains 16 residues. The V gene lost 2 bases and the J gene lost 0 bases, with 8 bases spanning the gap. CDR3 amino acids: CASSYGVVSGANVLTF. The CDR3 DNA is TGTGCCAGCAGTTACGGAGTTGTCTCTGGGGCCAACGTCCTGACTTTC.

The chain employs TRBV27 and TRBJ2-2; D possibly corresponds to TRBD2 (6 bases). The CDR3 totals 15 residues. Germline V gene sequence: CDR1 MNHEY, CDR2 SMNVEV (reference sequence). V shed 5 bases and J shed 2 bases, with 12 bases lying between them. CDR3 region: CASSILRGNTGELFF. DNA for the CDR3: TGTGCCAGCAGTATTTTGCGGGGAAACACCGGGGAGCTGTTTTTT.

This chain connects TRBV18 to TRBJ2-7; 8 positions agree with TRBD2. This CDR3 region has 18 residues. Per germline, CDR1 KGHSH and CDR2 LQKENI. The V and J ends lost 3 bases and 1 base, in that order; junction bases with no gene match: 14. The CDR3 protein is CASSPLYGAGAESYEQYF. CDR3 in DNA: TGTGCCAGCTCACCGCTTTACGGAGCGGGAGCGGAGTCCTACGAGCAGTACTTC.

The chain uses TRBV28 and TRBJ2-7, with 13 bases fitting TRBD2. The CDR3 loop spans 17 amino acids. The ends lost 6 bases at V and 1 base at J; junction bases unmatched: 9. The germline V gene encodes CDR1 MDHEN and CDR2 SYDVKM. The CDR3 loop is CASSPRTSGSWSYEQYF. The CDR3 DNA reads as TGTGCCAGCAGCCCTCGGACTAGCGGGAGCTGGTCCTACGAGCAGTACTTC.

The chain has TRBV6-1 and TRBJ2-3, with 10 bases lining up with TRBD2. Germline V gene lookup returns CDR1 MNHNS and CDR2 SASEGT. The CDR3 is made up of 15 amino acids. V lost 6 bases, J lost 1 base, and 4 bases stayed unmatched. The CDR3 loop is CASRERGGGTDTQYF. The CDR3, as DNA: TGTGCCAGCAGGGAGCGGGGGGGAGGCACAGATACGCAGTATTTT.